Sequencing of this T cell receptor (beta chain) was carried out in a study of early T cells in non-severe SARS-CoV-2 infection. Across the whole study: Chains were unpaired, as sequencing was done on bulk RNA from unsorted whole blood. Broader study findings: Clonotype matching in VDJdb favored anti-spike CD8 responses and did not capture private and CD4 specificities.

Germline-derived CDR1 and CDR2 are MGHDK and SYGVNS. V lost 6 bases, J lost 7 bases, and 13 bases lay in between. The CDR3 spans 14 residues. Ten or more counts support this clonotype. Its antigen is undetermined. Separate cDNA molecules each had unique molecular identifiers attached to them. Each CDR3 protein is one row after TCRdb ran MiXCR on the 5' RACE reads. This table holds roughly 51,000 distinct CDR3 sequences, around 6% found once. This TCR came from an adult who was a healthcare worker with PCR-confirmed SARS-CoV-2 infection or an uninfected control (not recorded which). The sample consisted of whole blood, taken at baseline. V is TRBV25-1 and J is TRBJ1-6; D not resolved. The CDR3 here is CASRGALDNSPLHF. DNA of the CDR3: TGTGCCAGCAGGGGCGCCTTGGACAATTCACCCCTCCACTTT.